This TCR beta chain was recorded in a study of blood T cell repertoires in COVID-19. The table came from immunoSEQ multiplex PCR; TCRdb's copy has only in-frame clones and leaves some out. This sample yields fewer than 400,000 clones, of which 88% are seen a single time; about 4.7% belongs to the top ten. The V segment lost 8 bases and the J segment 8 bases; nucleotides outside the gene matches: 9. CDR3 length equals 13 residues. CDR1 and CDR2 from the germline V gene are SGHRS and YFSETQ. The chain combines TRBV5-1 with TRBJ1-4, with 7 nucleotides matching TRBD1. The sample consisted of PBMCs or T cells enriched from blood (not recorded which). This TCR was recovered from a man in his thirties or forties who had recovered from COVID-19. The CDR3 bases are TGCGCCAGTCGTCAGGGGGATCGAGAAAAACTGTTTTTT. This sequence encodes CASRQGDREKLFF.